This T cell receptor beta chain was profiled in a study of cytomegalovirus exposure and HLA in healthy donors. The PCR had 60 Vbeta and 13 Jbeta primers. Profiled with immunoSEQ multiplex PCR; TCRdb holds only in-frame clones, not every one. The sample holds 130,000 to 150,000 clones, 64% seen once. This clone has just a few counts. Germline assignment: CDR1 LGHNA and CDR2 YNFKEQ. This CDR3 is 19 amino acids long. V gave up 1 base and J gave up 4 bases; unmatched junction bases: 14. The TCR was taken from a woman aged 30 to 39 in good health and CMV-seropositive. V is TRBV4-2 and J is TRBJ2-3; TRBD2 matches at 10 bases. Sample: PBMCs. The chain's CDR3 is CASSQASGSRSGGADTQYF. CDR3 DNA sequence: TGTGCCAGCAGCCAAGCGTCGGGATCGCGAAGCGGGGGGGCAGATACGCAGTATTTT.